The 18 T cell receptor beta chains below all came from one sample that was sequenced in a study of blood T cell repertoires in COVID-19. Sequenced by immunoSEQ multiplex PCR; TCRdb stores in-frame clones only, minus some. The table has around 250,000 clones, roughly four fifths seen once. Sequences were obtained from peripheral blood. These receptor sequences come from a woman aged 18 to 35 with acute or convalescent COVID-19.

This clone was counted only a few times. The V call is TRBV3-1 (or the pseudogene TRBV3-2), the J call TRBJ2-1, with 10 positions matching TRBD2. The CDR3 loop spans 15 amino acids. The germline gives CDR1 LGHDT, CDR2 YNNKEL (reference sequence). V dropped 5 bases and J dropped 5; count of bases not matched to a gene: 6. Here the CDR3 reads CASSNGLAENNEQFF. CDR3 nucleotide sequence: TGTGCCAGCAGCAACGGACTAGCGGAAAACAATGAGCAGTTCTTC.

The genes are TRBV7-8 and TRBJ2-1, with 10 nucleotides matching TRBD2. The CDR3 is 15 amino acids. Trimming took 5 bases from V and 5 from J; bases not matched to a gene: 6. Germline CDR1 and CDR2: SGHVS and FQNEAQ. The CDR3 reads CASSRSSGGNNEQFF. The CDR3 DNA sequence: TGTGCCAGCAGCCGATCTAGCGGGGGAAACAATGAGCAGTTCTTC.

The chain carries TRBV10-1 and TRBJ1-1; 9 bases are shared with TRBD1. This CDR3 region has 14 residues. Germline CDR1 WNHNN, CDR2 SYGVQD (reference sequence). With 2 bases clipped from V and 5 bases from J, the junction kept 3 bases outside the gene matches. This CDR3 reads CASSEGQGWTEAFF. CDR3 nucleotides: TGCGCCAGCAGTGAGGGACAGGGGTGGACTGAAGCTTTCTTT.

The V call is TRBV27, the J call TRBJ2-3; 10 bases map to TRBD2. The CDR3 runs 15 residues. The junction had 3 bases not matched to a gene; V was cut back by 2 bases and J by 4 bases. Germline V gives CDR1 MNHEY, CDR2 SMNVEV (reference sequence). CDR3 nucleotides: TGTGCCAGCAGTTTACTAGCGGGAGAGGCAGATACGCAGTATTTT. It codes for CASSLLAGEADTQYF.

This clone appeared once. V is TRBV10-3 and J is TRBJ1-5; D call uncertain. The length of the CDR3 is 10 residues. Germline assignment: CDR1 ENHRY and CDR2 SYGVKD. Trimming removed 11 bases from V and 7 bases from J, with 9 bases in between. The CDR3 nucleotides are TGTGCCGCCGGTGTACAGCCCCAGCATTTT. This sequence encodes CAAGVQPQHF.

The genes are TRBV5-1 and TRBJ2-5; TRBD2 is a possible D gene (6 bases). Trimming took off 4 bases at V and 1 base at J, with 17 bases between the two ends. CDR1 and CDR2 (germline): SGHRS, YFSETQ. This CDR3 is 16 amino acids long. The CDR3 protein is CASSRGYPQSQETQYF. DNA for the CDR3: TGCGCCAGCAGCCGGGGGTATCCCCAGAGCCAAGAGACCCAGTACTTC.

CDR3 sequence: CASSGEGVIGNQPQHF. In DNA form, the CDR3 reads TGTGCCAGCAGCGGGGAGGGAGTGATAGGCAATCAGCCCCAGCATTTT. V and J are TRBV7-2 and TRBJ1-5; D uncertain. V lost 5 bases and J lost 2, with 16 bases in between. The CDR3 loop spans 16 amino acids. Germline V gene data show CDR1 as SGHTA and CDR2 as FQGNSA.

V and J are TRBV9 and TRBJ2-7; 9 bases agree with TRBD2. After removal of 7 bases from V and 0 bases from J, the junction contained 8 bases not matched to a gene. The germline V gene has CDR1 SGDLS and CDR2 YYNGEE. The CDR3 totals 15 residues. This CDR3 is CASSPLAGLSYEQYF. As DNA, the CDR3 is TGTGCCAGCTCCCCACTAGCGGGCCTCTCCTACGAGCAGTACTTC.

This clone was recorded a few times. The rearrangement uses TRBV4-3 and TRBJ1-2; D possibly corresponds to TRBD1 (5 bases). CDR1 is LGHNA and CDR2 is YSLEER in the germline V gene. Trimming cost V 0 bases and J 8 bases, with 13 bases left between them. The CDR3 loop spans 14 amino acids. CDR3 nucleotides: TGCGCCAGCAGCCAAGAAGCCGCAGGGCGAGGCTACACCTTC. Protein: CASSQEAAGRGYTF.

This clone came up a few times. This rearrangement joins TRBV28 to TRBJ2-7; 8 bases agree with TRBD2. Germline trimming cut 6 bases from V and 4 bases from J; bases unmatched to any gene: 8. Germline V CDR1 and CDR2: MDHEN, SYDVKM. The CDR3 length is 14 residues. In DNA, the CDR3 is TGTGCCAGCAGAACAGGGACTAGGAGGTACGAGCAGTACTTC. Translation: CASRTGTRRYEQYF.

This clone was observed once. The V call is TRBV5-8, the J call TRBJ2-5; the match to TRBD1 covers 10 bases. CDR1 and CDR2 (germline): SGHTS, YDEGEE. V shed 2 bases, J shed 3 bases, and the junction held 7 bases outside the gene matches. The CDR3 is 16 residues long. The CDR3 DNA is TGTGCCAGCAGCTTAGTTTATGGGACAGGGGAAGAGACCCAGTACTTC. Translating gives CASSLVYGTGEETQYF.

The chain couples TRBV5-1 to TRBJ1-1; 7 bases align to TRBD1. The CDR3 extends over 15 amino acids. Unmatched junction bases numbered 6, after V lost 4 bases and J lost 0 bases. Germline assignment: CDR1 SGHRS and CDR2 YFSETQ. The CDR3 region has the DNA TGCGCCAGCAGCATACCGGGACAGTTGAACACTGAAGCTTTCTTT. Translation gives CASSIPGQLNTEAFF.

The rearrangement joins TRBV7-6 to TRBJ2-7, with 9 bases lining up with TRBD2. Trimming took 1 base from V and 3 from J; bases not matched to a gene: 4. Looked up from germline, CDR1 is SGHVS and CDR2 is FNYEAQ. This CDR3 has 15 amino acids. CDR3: CASSLVAGVNYEQYF. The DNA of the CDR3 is TGTGCCAGCAGCTTAGTAGCGGGAGTAAACTACGAGCAGTACTTC.

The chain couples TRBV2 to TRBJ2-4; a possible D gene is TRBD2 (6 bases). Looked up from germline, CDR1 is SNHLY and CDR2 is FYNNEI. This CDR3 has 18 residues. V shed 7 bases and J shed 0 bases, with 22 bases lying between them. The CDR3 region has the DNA TGTGCCAGCATCCGGGCCGGCGGGACTTTACTAGCCAAAAACATTCAGTACTTC. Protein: CASIRAGGTLLAKNIQYF. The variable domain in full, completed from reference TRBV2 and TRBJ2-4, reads EPEVTQTPSHQVTQMGQEVILRCVPISNHLYFYWYRQILGQKVEFLVSFYNNEISEKSEIFDDQFSVERPDGSNFTLKIRSTKLEDSAMYFCASIRAGGTLLAKNIQYFGAGTRLSVL.

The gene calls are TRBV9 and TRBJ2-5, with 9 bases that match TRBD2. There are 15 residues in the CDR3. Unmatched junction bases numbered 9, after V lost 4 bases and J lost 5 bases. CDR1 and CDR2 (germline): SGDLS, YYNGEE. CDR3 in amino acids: CASSLIAGVKETQYF. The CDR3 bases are TGTGCCAGCAGCCTCATAGCGGGAGTAAAGGAGACCCAGTACTTC. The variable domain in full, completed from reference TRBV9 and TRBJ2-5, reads DSGVTQTPKHLITATGQRVTLRCSPRSGDLSVYWYQQSLDQGLQFLIQYYNGEERAKGNILERFSAQQFPDLHSELNLSSLELGDSALYFCASSLIAGVKETQYFGPGTRLLVL.

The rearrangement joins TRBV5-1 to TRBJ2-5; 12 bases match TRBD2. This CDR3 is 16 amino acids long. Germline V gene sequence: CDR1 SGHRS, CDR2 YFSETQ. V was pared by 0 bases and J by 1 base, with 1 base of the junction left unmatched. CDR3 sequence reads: CASSLGLAGAQETQYF. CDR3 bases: TGCGCCAGCAGCTTGGGACTAGCGGGAGCCCAAGAGACCCAGTACTTC.

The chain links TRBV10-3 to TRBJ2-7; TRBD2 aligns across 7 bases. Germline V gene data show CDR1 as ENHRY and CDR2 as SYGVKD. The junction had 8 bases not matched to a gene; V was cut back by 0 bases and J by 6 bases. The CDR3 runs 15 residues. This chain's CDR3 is CAISESRGGPSEQYF. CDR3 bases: TGTGCCATCAGTGAGTCGCGGGGAGGGCCGTCCGAGCAGTACTTC.

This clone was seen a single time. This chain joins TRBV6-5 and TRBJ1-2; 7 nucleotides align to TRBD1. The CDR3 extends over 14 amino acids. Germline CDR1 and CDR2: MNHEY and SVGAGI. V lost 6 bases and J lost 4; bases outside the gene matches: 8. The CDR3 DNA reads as TGTGCCAGCAGCCGGCCCCAGGGGGGCTATGGCTACACCTTC. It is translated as CASSRPQGGYGYTF.